One and the same sample provided the 25 T cell receptor beta chains below, sequenced in a study of T cell changes during pregnancy in multiple sclerosis. This table comes from immunoSEQ multiplex PCR, and its TCRdb copy is limited to in-frame clones, with some not included. The sample includes under 60,000 clones, 92% of them seen just once. The sample in question was CD4+ T cells from peripheral blood mononuclear cells, obtained after pregnancy. These TCRs come from a female donor with multiple sclerosis, enrolled in a pregnancy study.

This chain uses TRBV18 with TRBJ2-7; 7 nucleotides match TRBD1. Trimming at V came to 2 bases and at J to 2 bases, leaving 9 bases not matched to a gene. The CDR3 contains 16 residues. Germline lookup yields CDR1 KGHSH and CDR2 LQKENI. CDR3 in DNA: TGTGCCAGCTCACCATGGGACAGTTCTAACGCCTACGAGCAGTACTTC. Residues: CASSPWDSSNAYEQYF.

V gene TRBV28 combines with J gene TRBJ1-2; 9 bases are a match to TRBD1. This CDR3 contains 13 residues. Germline lookup yields CDR1 MDHEN and CDR2 SYDVKM. Losses at the gene ends were 6 bases for V and 7 bases for J; bases not matched to a gene: 6. The CDR3 nucleotides are TGTGCCAGCAGAGAACAGGGGGCGGTTGGCTACACCTTC. Translated: CASREQGAVGYTF.

This clone has just one count. The chain is built from TRBV7-2 and TRBJ1-2; tentative D call: TRBD1 (5 bases). Germline V CDR1 and CDR2: SGHTA, FQGNSA. Trimming took 4 bases from V and 6 from J, leaving 12 bases between them. The CDR3 runs to 13 residues. CDR3 amino acids: CASSSQGLDGYTF. In nucleotides, the CDR3 is TGTGCCAGCAGCTCCCAGGGTCTCGATGGCTACACCTTC. Variable domain in full (rest from reference TRBV7-2 and TRBJ1-2): GAGVSQSPSNKVTEKGKDVELRCDPISGHTALYWYRQSLGQGLEFLIYFQGNSAPDKSGLPSDRFSAERTGGSVSTLTIQRTQQEDSAVYLCASSSQGLDGYTFGSGTRLTVV.

This chain joins TRBV19 and TRBJ2-1; weak D call: TRBD1 (6 bases). The germline V gene encodes CDR1 LNHDA and CDR2 SQIVND (reference sequence). Trimming stripped 4 bases from V and 5 bases from J, with 9 bases between. The CDR3 spans 13 residues. CDR3: CASSKDSHNEQFF. CDR3 coding DNA: TGTGCCAGTAGTAAGGACAGTCACAATGAGCAGTTCTTC.

The chain is built from TRBV5-1 and TRBJ1-5; no reliable D call. Germline V gene lookup returns CDR1 SGHRS and CDR2 YFSETQ. This CDR3 is 14 amino acids long. Trimming removed 1 base at V and 9 bases at J, with 14 bases between. CDR3 region: CASSLIGEGGPQHF. DNA of the CDR3: TGCGCCAGCAGCTTGATCGGGGAGGGTGGGCCCCAGCATTTT.

V usage is TRBV5-6 and J usage is TRBJ2-5; 11 nucleotides align to TRBD2. Trimming at V came to 6 bases and at J to 1 base, leaving 8 bases not matched to a gene. CDR1 SGHDT and CDR2 YYEEEE come from the germline V gene. The CDR3 spans 16 residues. CDR3 residues: CASIIAGGGLQETQYF. In nucleotides, the CDR3 is TGTGCCAGCATCATAGCGGGGGGGGGTCTCCAAGAGACCCAGTACTTC.

The chain carries TRBV30 and TRBJ1-1; TRBD1 might be the D (6 bases). This CDR3 comprises 11 residues. V lost 8 bases and J 7 bases, leaving 14 bases between the germline ends. CDR1 and CDR2 (germline): GTSNPN, SVGIG (reference sequence). CDR3 amino acids: CAGNRAGEAFF. As DNA, the CDR3 is TGTGCCGGTAACAGGGCCGGTGAAGCTTTCTTT.

This clone was observed a single time. The junction does not match germline at one end; this may be a read error. The rearrangement uses TRBV5-4 and TRBJ2-2, with 9 nucleotides matching TRBD2. Germline V CDR1 and CDR2: SGHNT, YYREEE (reference sequence). The CDR3 loop spans 16 amino acids. The CDR3 DNA reads as TGTGCCAGCAGTTTGGGGGGACTAGCCCGCACCGGGGAGCTGTTTTTT. It translates to CASSLGGLARTGELFF.

The genes are TRBV7-2 and TRBJ2-7; 14 bases match TRBD2. This CDR3 has 17 residues. Per the germline V gene, CDR1 is SGHTA and CDR2 is FQGNSA. After removal of 8 bases from V and 1 base from J, the junction contained 10 bases not matched to a gene. CDR3 residues: CASAELGLAGGSYEQYF. CDR3 nucleotide sequence: TGTGCCAGCGCCGAACTCGGACTAGCGGGGGGATCCTACGAGCAGTACTTC.

The chain carries TRBV5-1 and TRBJ1-2; D may be TRBD1 (6 bases). With 0 bases removed from V and 8 bases from J, the gap between germline ends came to 8 bases. Germline loops: CDR1 SGHRS, CDR2 YFSETQ. The CDR3 runs 12 residues. The CDR3 DNA sequence: TGCGCCAGCAGCTTGGACAGGGACGGCTACACCTTC. Translated, it gives CASSLDRDGYTF. Drawing the rest from reference TRBV5-1 and TRBJ1-2, the complete variable domain is KAGVTQTPRYLIKTRGQQVTLSCSPISGHRSVSWYQQTPGQGLQFLFEYFSETQRNKGNFPGRFSGRQFSNSRSEMNVSTLELGDSALYLCASSLDRDGYTFGSGTRLTVV.

This clone was seen a single time. The rearrangement joins TRBV6-5 to TRBJ1-3; maybe TRBD1 (5 bases). V lost 4 bases, J lost 1 base, and 8 bases lay in between. This CDR3 is built from 14 residues. Germline V lookup: CDR1 MNHEY, CDR2 SVGAGI. CDR3 DNA sequence: TGTGCCAGCAGTTTCGACAGTTCTGGAAACACCATATATTTT. Its protein product is CASSFDSSGNTIYF.

The rearrangement joins TRBV7-2 to TRBJ2-2; D possibly corresponds to TRBD2 (7 bases). CDR3 length equals 15 residues. Trimming shortened V by 2 bases and J by 5 bases, and 12 bases separated the two germline ends. CDR1 is SGHTA and CDR2 is FQGNSA in the germline V gene. The CDR3 nucleotides read TGTGCCAGCAGCTTATTTAGGGGGGGTACCGGGGAGCTGTTTTTT. Translation: CASSLFRGGTGELFF. Together with reference TRBV7-2 and TRBJ2-2, the CDR3 gives the full variable domain: GAGVSQSPSNKVTEKGKDVELRCDPISGHTALYWYRQSLGQGLEFLIYFQGNSAPDKSGLPSDRFSAERTGGSVSTLTIQRTQQEDSAVYLCASSLFRGGTGELFFGEGSRLTVL.

The chain has TRBV12-5 and TRBJ1-1, with a weak D call TRBD1 (6 bases). CDR1 LGHNT and CDR2 FRNRAP come from the germline V gene. Between the trimmed V and J ends, which lost 1 base and 4 bases, there was a span of 7 bases. There are 13 residues in the CDR3. For the CDR3, the DNA is TGTGCTAGTGGTTTGGAAGGGGGCACTGAAGCTTTCTTT. It codes for CASGLEGGTEAFF. Based on the CDR3 plus reference TRBV12-5 and TRBJ1-1, the full variable domain is DARVTQTPRHKVTEMGQEVTMRCQPILGHNTVFWYRQTMMQGLELLAYFRNRAPLDDSGMPKDRFSAEMPDATLATLKIQPSEPRDSAVYFCASGLEGGTEAFFGQGTRLTVV.

The gene calls are TRBV11-1 and TRBJ1-1; TRBD1 might be the D (5 bases). Looked up from germline, CDR1 is SGHAT and CDR2 is FQDESV (reference sequence). There are 13 residues in the CDR3. Trimming removed 5 bases from V and 8 bases from J, with 15 bases in between. CDR3 DNA: TGTGCCAGCAGCGTCAGGGCACAGAACGAAGCTTTCTTT. Translation gives CASSVRAQNEAFF.

The genes are TRBV5-5 and TRBJ2-5, with a weak D call TRBD1 (5 bases). Trimming removed 4 bases from V and 4 bases from J, with 11 bases in between. The CDR3 spans 13 residues. CDR1 is SGHKS, CDR2 YYEKEE, per germline (reference sequence). The DNA of the CDR3 is TGTGCCAGCAGCGCAAGGGGTCGAGAGACCCAGTACTTC. It codes for CASSARGRETQYF.

This clone was counted a single time. This chain connects TRBV30 to TRBJ1-4, with TRBD1 matching 9 bases. V trimming: 7 bases; J trimming: 0 bases; junction bases outside the gene matches: 9. The germline V gene encodes CDR1 GTSNPN and CDR2 SVGIG (reference sequence). The CDR3 totals 16 residues. The CDR3 sequence: CASRQGGRSTNEKLFF. The DNA for the CDR3 is TGTGCCTCCCGACAGGGGGGGAGATCAACTAATGAAAAACTGTTTTTT. Supplemented by reference TRBV30 and TRBJ1-4, the full variable domain reads SQTIHQWPATLVQPVGSPLSLECTVEGTSNPNLYWYRQAAGRGLQLLFYSVGIGQISSEVPQNLSASRPQDRQFILSSKKLLLSDSGFYLCASRQGGRSTNEKLFFGSGTQLSVL.

The V gene is TRBV7-6, the J gene TRBJ2-7, with 15 bases that match TRBD2. V shed 5 bases and J 2 bases; nucleotides not matched to a gene: 16. This CDR3 comprises 20 residues. The germline V gene encodes CDR1 SGHVS and CDR2 FNYEAQ. CDR3 in DNA: TGTGCCAGCAGCCCAGCCCTGGGGACTAGCGGGGGGAGGTCCGCCTACGAGCAGTACTTC. Translation: CASSPALGTSGGRSAYEQYF.

The chain uses TRBV7-9 and TRBJ1-1; no definite D call. Trimming took off 5 bases at V and 1 base at J, with 8 bases between the two ends. The germline V gene has CDR1 SEHNR and CDR2 FQNEAQ (reference sequence). CDR3 length: 13 residues. CDR3 DNA: TGTGCCAGCAGCCTTTATAAGAACACTGAAGCTTTCTTT. Translation: CASSLYKNTEAFF.

The chain carries TRBV4-2 and TRBJ1-3; D is unresolved. This CDR3 is 15 amino acids long. V lost 0 bases, J lost 0 bases, and 6 bases lay in between. Germline CDR1 and CDR2: LGHNA and YNFKEQ. CDR3 DNA sequence: TGTGCCAGCAGCCAAGATAACAACTCTGGAAACACCATATATTTT. It encodes CASSQDNNSGNTIYF.

The rearrangement uses TRBV5-4 and TRBJ2-3; weak D call: TRBD2 (7 bases). The V end lost 3 bases, the J end lost 4 bases, and 18 bases lay between the germline ends. The length of the CDR3 is 16 residues. Germline assignment: CDR1 SGHNT and CDR2 YYREEE (reference sequence). The CDR3 loop is CASSSGRRGGPDTQYF. The CDR3 DNA is TGTGCCAGCAGCTCTGGGCGGAGGGGGGGCCCAGATACGCAGTATTTT. Combining the CDR3 with reference TRBV5-4 and TRBJ2-3 gives the whole variable domain ETGVTQSPTHLIKTRGQQVTLRCSSQSGHNTVSWYQQALGQGPQFIFQYYREEENGRGNFPPRFSGLQFPNYSSELNVNALELDDSALYLCASSSGRRGGPDTQYFGPGTRLTVL.

The chain links TRBV5-6 to TRBJ1-6, with TRBD1 identical over 7 bases. From germline, CDR1 is SGHDT and CDR2 YYEEEE. J was trimmed by 7 bases and V by 5 bases; bases with no gene match: 6. This CDR3 comprises 14 residues. The CDR3 is CASSRPGGNSPLHF. DNA for the CDR3: TGTGCCAGCAGTCGTCCAGGGGGGAATTCACCCCTCCACTTT.

This rearrangement joins TRBV30 to TRBJ2-3; 9 bases map to TRBD1. Germline CDR1 is GTSNPN and CDR2 is SVGIG (reference sequence). V trimming: 3 bases; J trimming: 5 bases; junction bases outside the gene matches: 3. This CDR3 comprises 13 residues. DNA for the CDR3: TGTGCCTGGAGCCCGGACAGGGGAGATACGCAGTATTTT. Translating gives CAWSPDRGDTQYF. Supplemented by reference TRBV30 and TRBJ2-3, the full variable domain reads SQTIHQWPATLVQPVGSPLSLECTVEGTSNPNLYWYRQAAGRGLQLLFYSVGIGQISSEVPQNLSASRPQDRQFILSSKKLLLSDSGFYLCAWSPDRGDTQYFGPGTRLTVL.

This clone was seen only once. The gene calls are TRBV7-9 and TRBJ1-3; no clear D. The V gene's germline CDR1 is SEHNR and CDR2 FQNEAQ (reference sequence). V was shortened by 1 base and J by 0 bases, with 7 bases between the two germline ends. CDR3 length: 15 amino acids. CDR3 in amino acids: CASSLVPISGNTIYF. In nucleotides, the CDR3 is TGTGCCAGCAGCTTAGTTCCTATCTCTGGAAACACCATATATTTT.

The rearrangement uses TRBV4-1 and TRBJ2-6; D ambiguous. Trimming removed 3 bases at V and 3 bases at J, with 9 bases between. Germline loops: CDR1 MGHRA, CDR2 YSYEKL. The CDR3 has 15 amino acids. This CDR3 is CASSQPPGGANVLTF. DNA of the CDR3: TGCGCCAGCAGCCAGCCCCCCGGTGGGGCCAACGTCCTGACTTTC.

This clone was seen only once. V and J are TRBV21-1 and TRBJ2-1; TRBD2, the table's D call, lacks a check against the DNA. TRBV21-1 represents a pseudogene. The CDR3 spans 19 residues. The CDR3 DNA sequence: TGTGCCAGCATCTCCGACGCGAGCGGGGGACCGAGCTCCTACAATGAGCAGTTCTTC. Encoded protein: CASISDASGGPSSYNEQFF.